This is a list of T cell receptor beta chains from one sample in a study of shared clonotypes between healthy human individuals. Using immunoSEQ multiplex PCR, the repertoire was profiled, and TCRdb retains in-frame clones only, with some absent. The table shows roughly 680,000 clones, with roughly two thirds occurring only once. The specimen sequenced was memory CD4+ T cells sorted from blood. The source is a woman in her 30s in good health. Each CDR3 is given with its conserved first and last residue. A D gene is named only where the DNA matches it firmly. Part of the rows lack a size; the others show once, few, many or a class for expanded clones.

>TRBV29-1|TRBJ2-5|.|TRBD2
TGCAGTGGGACTAGCGGGAGGGCCGGGGAGACCCAGTACTTC
CSGTSGRAGETQYF
>TRBV25-1|TRBJ1-2|.|.
TGTGCCAGCAGTGCTCCTGGCGGGCCGACTAACTATGGCTACACCTTC
CASSAPGGPTNYGYTF
>TRBV18|TRBJ2-2|.|TRBD1
TGTGCCAGCTCACAGGGACAGACTAACACCGGGGAGCTGTTTTTT
CASSQGQTNTGELFF
>TRBV11-2|TRBJ2-7|.|.
TGTGCCAGCAGCTTAGGGCTTGAGCAGTACTTC
CASSLGLEQYF
>TRBV7-8|TRBJ2-5|.|.
TGTGCCAGCAGCTCCGTCCGTTGGAGCAGTGGAGAGACCCAGTACTTC
CASSSVRWSSGETQYF
>TRBV18|TRBJ2-5|.|TRBD2
TGTGCCAGCTCACCACGCGCGGGAGGTGAAGAGACCCAGTACTTC
CASSPRAGGEETQYF
>TRBV5-1|TRBJ2-2|once|TRBD1
TGCGCCAGCAGCCTACAACCGACAGGGACCGACGGGGAGCTGTTTTTT
CASSLQPTGTDGELFF
>TRBV18|TRBJ1-3|.|.
TGTGCCAGCTCACCAGGGACACGCTCTGGAAACACCATATATTTT
CASSPGTRSGNTIYF
>TRBV7-3|TRBJ1-1|.|.
TGTGCCAGCAGCCGGATGGTGAACACTGAAGCTTTCTTT
CASSRMVNTEAFF
>TRBV28|TRBJ2-1|.|.
TGTGCCAGCAGTTTAGTGAGGAGCCCCCACAATGAGCAGTTCTTC
CASSLVRSPHNEQFF
>TRBV6-6|TRBJ2-3|.|TRBD2
TGTGCCAGCAGTTCCGGGACTAGCGGGAGCGGAGATACGCAGTATTTT
CASSSGTSGSGDTQYF
>TRBV7-2|TRBJ2-7|.|TRBD1
TGTGCCAGCAGCTTAGAGGCAGGGGGATCCTACGAGCAGTACTTC
CASSLEAGGSYEQYF
>TRBV11-2|TRBJ2-7|.|TRBD2
TGTGCCAGCAGCTTAGTACTAGCGCGGGAGCAGTACTTC
CASSLVLAREQYF
>TRBV11-2|TRBJ2-3|.|TRBD2
TGTGCCAGCAGCTTACTAGCGGGAGGGTTCACAGATACGCAGTATTTT
CASSLLAGGFTDTQYF
>TRBV5-6|TRBJ2-2|.|TRBD1
TGTGCCAGCAGCCCGACAGGGTTCACCGGGGAGCTGTTTTTT
CASSPTGFTGELFF
>TRBV19|TRBJ1-5|.|.
TGTGCCAGTAGTATCCAAGCTGTTCGGCCCCAGCATTTT
CASSIQAVRPQHF
>TRBV5-1|TRBJ1-1|.|.
TGCGCCAGCAGCCCCCGTGTCGGCGGGGAGACTGAAGCTTTCTTT
CASSPRVGGETEAFF
>TRBV10-1|TRBJ2-1|.|TRBD1
TGCGCCAGCAGCCCCGGGACAGGGACCGGTGAGCAGTTCTTC
CASSPGTGTGEQFF
>TRBV9|TRBJ2-1|.|.
TGTGCCAGCAGCGTAGGCATGGACAATGAGCAGTTCTTC
CASSVGMDNEQFF
>TRBV6-6|TRBJ2-1|.|TRBD2
TGTGCCAGCAGGAGACTAGCGGACTCCTACAATGAGCAGTTCTTC
CASRRLADSYNEQFF
>TRBV10-3|TRBJ2-7|.|TRBD1
TGTGCCATCAGTGACCCGGGACAGGGGGCCTCCTACGAGCAGTACTTC
CAISDPGQGASYEQYF
>TRBV5-1|TRBJ2-5|once|.
TGCGCCAGCAGCTTGGCCCAAGAGACCCAGTACTTC
CASSLAQETQYF
>TRBV27|TRBJ2-7|.|TRBD2
TGTGCCAGCAGTTTCTCTAGCGGGAGCTTCTACGAGCAGTACTTC
CASSFSSGSFYEQYF
>TRBV29-1|TRBJ2-7|.|.
TGCAGCGTTGAAAGGTCAGAAACCTACGAGCAGTACTTC
CSVERSETYEQYF
>TRBV5-1|TRBJ2-5|once|.
TGCGCCAGCAGTCTGACGGGGAGTCGTCAAGAGACCCAGTACTTC
CASSLTGSRQETQYF
>TRBV19|TRBJ2-7|.|.
TGTGCCAGTAGCAATCAGTGGAGGGACTACGAGCAGTACTTC
CASSNQWRDYEQYF
>TRBV19|TRBJ1-4|.|TRBD1
TGTGCCAGTAGTATAATCTCCACAGGGGGAAGTGAAAAACTGTTTTTT
CASSIISTGGSEKLFF
>TRBV28|TRBJ1-2|once|.
TGTGCCAGCAGTTTATGGGGGAACTATGGCTACACCTTC
CASSLWGNYGYTF
>TRBV9|TRBJ2-5|.|TRBD2
TGTGCCAGCAGCGTCGGACTAGCGGGATTAAATGGGGAGACCCAGTACTTC
CASSVGLAGLNGETQYF
>TRBV10-3|TRBJ2-7|.|TRBD2
TGTGCCATCAGTGCATTAGGGACTAGTCCTACCTACGAGCAGTACTTC
CAISALGTSPTYEQYF
>TRBV21-1|TRBJ2-1|.|.
TGTGCCAGCAGCGTCGACCTAGCGCCCACCTACAATGAGCAGTTCTTC
CASSVDLAPTYNEQFF
>TRBV6-1|TRBJ2-2|.|TRBD1
TGTGCCACCAGGGGGCAAACCGGGGAGCTGTTTTTT
CATRGQTGELFF
>TRBV4-1|TRBJ2-1|.|.
TGCGCCAGCAGCCTCTCGGGTTTGTACAGGGACGATGAGCAGTTCTTC
CASSLSGLYRDDEQFF
>TRBV29-1|TRBJ2-7|many|TRBD1
TGCAGCGCGCGCCGGGACAGGTCCTACGAGCAGTACTTC
CSARRDRSYEQYF
>TRBV7-2|TRBJ2-7|.|.
TGTGCCAGCAGCTTATACGGCGAGCAGTACTTC
CASSLYGEQYF
>TRBV6-1|TRBJ2-7|.|TRBD2
TGTGCCAGCAGGACCCCTGGCGGGAGCTCCTACGAGCAGTACTTC
CASRTPGGSSYEQYF
>TRBV28|TRBJ2-7|many|.
TGTGCCAGCAACCCCCAAGGGCGCGAGCAGTACTTC
CASNPQGREQYF
>TRBV19|TRBJ2-4|.|.
TGTGCCAGTAGTGCCTCCTCTTACGCGCTCCAGTACTTC
CASSASSYALQYF
>TRBV19|TRBJ1-1|.|.
TGTGCCAGTAGTAAGAGTACGAACACTGAAGCTTTCTTT
CASSKSTNTEAFF
>TRBV5-1|TRBJ1-2|.|TRBD1
TGCGCCAGCAGCGATACCGGGACAGCGGAAGGCTACACCTTC
CASSDTGTAEGYTF
>TRBV29-1|TRBJ2-1|.|.
TGCAGCGTTTCTAGGGGATCTTACAATGAGCAGTTCTTC
CSVSRGSYNEQFF
>TRBV7-9|TRBJ2-3|.|TRBD2
TGTGCCAGCAGCCCGGGGGTCCTAGCGGGAGAGTTAGATACGCAGTATTTT
CASSPGVLAGELDTQYF
>TRBV28|TRBJ1-5|few|TRBD1
TGTGCCAGCAGTTCGGGACAGGGGGCAAATCAGCCCCAGCATTTT
CASSSGQGANQPQHF
>TRBV5-4|TRBJ2-7|once|TRBD2
TGTGCCAGCACCCTATTCGCGGGAGGTTACGAGCAGTACTTC
CASTLFAGGYEQYF
>TRBV18|TRBJ2-7|.|.
TGTGCCAGCTCACCCGAGCGGGACGAGCAGTACTTC
CASSPERDEQYF
>TRBV5-1|TRBJ2-3|.|TRBD2
TGCGCCAGCAGCAAAACTAGCGGGAGGGGGACAGATACGCAGTATTTT
CASSKTSGRGTDTQYF
>TRBV16|TRBJ2-5|.|TRBD2
TGTGCCAGCAGCCAATGGCCCGGCGGGAGCCTGCAAGAGACCCAGTACTTC
CASSQWPGGSLQETQYF
>TRBV7-9|TRBJ2-1|.|.
TGTGCCAGTGTTATGAACGGGGCAGTCTCCTACAATGAGCAGTTCTTC
CASVMNGAVSYNEQFF
>TRBV7-9|TRBJ2-1|.|.
TGTGCCAGCAGCTCCCAGGGGGGGGCCTCGACTGAGCAGTTCTTC
CASSSQGGASTEQFF
>TRBV7-6|TRBJ2-2|.|TRBD2
TGTGCCAGCAGCGTAAGACTAGCGGGGCTTCCGGACACCGGGGAGCTGTTTTTT
CASSVRLAGLPDTGELFF
>TRBV4-1|TRBJ2-1|.|.
TGCGCCAGCAGCCAAGATGGGCTACCTTACAATGAGCAGTTCTTC
CASSQDGLPYNEQFF
>TRBV7-2|TRBJ2-1|.|.
TGTGCCAGCAGCTTAGGTAGCATCTACAATGAGCAGTTCTTC
CASSLGSIYNEQFF
>TRBV6-5|TRBJ2-7|many|.
TGTGCCAGCAGTTACTCCCCCGAGGCTAGCTACGAGCAGTACTTC
CASSYSPEASYEQYF